The 3 T cell receptor beta chains below come from one sample, sequenced in a study of cytomegalovirus exposure and HLA in healthy donors. In the PCR, 60 Vbeta and 13 Jbeta primers were used. The repertoire was sequenced with immunoSEQ multiplex PCR; TCRdb's copy has only in-frame clones and lacks some. The sample features around 140,000 clones, with more than 0.8% in its top ten. Sequencing was performed on PBMCs. These receptors originate from a male donor in good health and CMV-seronegative.

The chain has TRBV30 and TRBJ2-1, with a tentative D call TRBD2 (6 bases). CDR1 and CDR2 from the germline V gene are GTSNPN and SVGIG (reference sequence). The CDR3 totals 17 residues. V was trimmed by 2 bases and J by 2 bases, leaving 19 bases between them. The DNA of the CDR3 is TGTGCCTGGAGTCCCCCTCCCGGGGAGGCGGCCTACAATGAGCAGTTCTTC. This encodes CAWSPPPGEAAYNEQFF.

V and J are TRBV19 and TRBJ1-5, with TRBD1 matching over 8 bases. Per germline, CDR1 LNHDA and CDR2 SQIVND (reference sequence). The CDR3 length is 14 residues. J lost 6 bases, V lost 3 bases, and 4 bases had no gene match. CDR3 sequence reads: CASSISGGSQPQHF. The CDR3 DNA reads TGTGCCAGTAGTATCTCAGGGGGCAGTCAGCCCCAGCATTTT.

The chain carries TRBV5-1 and TRBJ2-7; possibly TRBD2 for D (5 bases). Germline CDR1 SGHRS, CDR2 YFSETQ. This CDR3 is built from 15 residues. The V and J ends lost 0 bases and 6 bases respectively, with 16 bases between them. CDR3 amino acids: CASSLVYGNAFEQYF. Written as DNA, the CDR3 is TGCGCCAGCAGCTTGGTCTACGGGAACGCATTCGAGCAGTACTTC.